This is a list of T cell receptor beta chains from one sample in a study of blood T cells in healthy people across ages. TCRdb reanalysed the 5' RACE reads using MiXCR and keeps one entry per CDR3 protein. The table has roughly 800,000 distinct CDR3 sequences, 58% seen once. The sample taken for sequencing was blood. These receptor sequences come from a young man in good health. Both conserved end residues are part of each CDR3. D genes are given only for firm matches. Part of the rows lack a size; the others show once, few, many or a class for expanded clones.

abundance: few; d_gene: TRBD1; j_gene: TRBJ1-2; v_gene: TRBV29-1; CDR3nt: TGCAGCGTCGACAGGGCCGGGGGCACCTTC; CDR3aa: CSVDRAGGTF
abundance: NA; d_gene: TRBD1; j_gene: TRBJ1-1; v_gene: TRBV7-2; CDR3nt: TGTGCCAGCAGCCCAAGACAGGGTGAAGCTTTCTTT; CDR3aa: CASSPRQGEAFF
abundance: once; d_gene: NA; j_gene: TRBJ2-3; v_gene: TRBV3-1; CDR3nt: TGTGCCAACAGCCAAGGAACGTGGGGGGATACGCAGTATTTT; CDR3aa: CANSQGTWGDTQYF
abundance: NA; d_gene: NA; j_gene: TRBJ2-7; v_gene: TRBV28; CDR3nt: TGTGCCAGCGTTGCAGGGACCCCATTCCCTCAGTACTTC; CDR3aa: CASVAGTPFPQYF
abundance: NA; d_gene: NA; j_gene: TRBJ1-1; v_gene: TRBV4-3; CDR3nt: TGCGCCAGCAGCCAAGATCCCAGACTGAACACTGAAGCTTTCTTT; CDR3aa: CASSQDPRLNTEAFF
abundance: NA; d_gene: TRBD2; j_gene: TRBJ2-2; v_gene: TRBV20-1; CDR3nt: TGCAGTGCTACCCAAAGGACTAGCGGGAGAGACACCGGGGAGCTGTTTTTT; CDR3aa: CSATQRTSGRDTGELFF
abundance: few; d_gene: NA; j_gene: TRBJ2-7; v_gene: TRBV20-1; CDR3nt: TGCAGTGCTATAAAGGGGACTTCCTACGAGCAGTACTTC; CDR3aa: CSAIKGTSYEQYF
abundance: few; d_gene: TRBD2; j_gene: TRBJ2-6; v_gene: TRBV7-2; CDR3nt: TGTGCCAGCAGCTTACTAGCGGGAGTGTACTCTGGGGCCAACGTCCTGACTTTC; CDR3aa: CASSLLAGVYSGANVLTF
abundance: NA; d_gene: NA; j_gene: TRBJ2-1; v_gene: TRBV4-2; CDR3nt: TGTGCCAGCAGCCAAGAACTAACGCTCCGTGAGCAGTTCTTC; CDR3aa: CASSQELTLREQFF
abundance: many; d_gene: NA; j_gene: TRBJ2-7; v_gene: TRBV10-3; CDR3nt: TGTGCCATCAGTGTCGGGCGGGAAGGAGGGTACGAGCAGTACTTC; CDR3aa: CAISVGREGGYEQYF
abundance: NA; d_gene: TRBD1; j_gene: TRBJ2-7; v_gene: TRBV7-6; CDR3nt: TGTGCCAGCAGCTTAGGGGGACAGGGGTTTCGCGAGCAGTACTTC; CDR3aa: CASSLGGQGFREQYF
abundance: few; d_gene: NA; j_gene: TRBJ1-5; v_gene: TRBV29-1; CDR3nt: TGCAGCGTAGCTTTTAGCAATCAGCCCCAGCATTTT; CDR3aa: CSVAFSNQPQHF
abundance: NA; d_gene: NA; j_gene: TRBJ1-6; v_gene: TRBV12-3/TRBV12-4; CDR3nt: TGTGCCAGCAGTCCGGCGAACAGGGATTCACCCCTCCACTTT; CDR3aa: CASSPANRDSPLHF
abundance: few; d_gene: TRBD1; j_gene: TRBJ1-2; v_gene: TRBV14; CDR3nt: TGTGCCAGCAGCCGAGGACAGGTTTATGGCTACACCTTC; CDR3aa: CASSRGQVYGYTF
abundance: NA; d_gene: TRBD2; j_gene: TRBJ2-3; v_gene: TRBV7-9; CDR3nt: TGTGCCAGCACCGGACTAGCGGGAGACGCTCCATCAGATACGCAGTATTTT; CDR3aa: CASTGLAGDAPSDTQYF
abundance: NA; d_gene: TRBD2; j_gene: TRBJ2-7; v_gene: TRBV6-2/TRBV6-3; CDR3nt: TGTGCCAGCCAACGCGGGGGGATTGGAGAGCAGTACTTC; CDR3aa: CASQRGGIGEQYF
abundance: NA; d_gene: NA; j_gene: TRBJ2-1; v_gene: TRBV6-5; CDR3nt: TGTGCCAGCAGTTACGCGGCAGGGGAATACAATGAGCAGTTCTTC; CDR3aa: CASSYAAGEYNEQFF
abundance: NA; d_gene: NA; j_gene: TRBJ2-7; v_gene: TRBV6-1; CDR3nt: TGTGCCACGCTCTCCCCTGGTGGGATCCGATACGAGCAGTACTTC; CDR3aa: CATLSPGGIRYEQYF
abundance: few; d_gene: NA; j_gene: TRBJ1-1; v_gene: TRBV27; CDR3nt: TGTGCCAGCAGTTTAATGAAGAACACTGAAGCTTTCTTT; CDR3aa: CASSLMKNTEAFF
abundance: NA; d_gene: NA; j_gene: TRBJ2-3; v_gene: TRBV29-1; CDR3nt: TGCAGCGTTGCCGCGAGGACCTTAGATACGCAGTATTTT; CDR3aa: CSVAARTLDTQYF
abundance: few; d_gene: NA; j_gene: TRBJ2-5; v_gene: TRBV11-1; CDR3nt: TGTGCCAGCGCACCGGGACGAGCGTTATCGGAGACCCAGTACTTC; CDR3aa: CASAPGRALSETQYF
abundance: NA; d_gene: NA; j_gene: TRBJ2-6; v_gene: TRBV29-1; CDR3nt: TGCAGCGTTGAGGCTGGGGCCGGGGCCAACGTCCTGACTTTC; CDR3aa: CSVEAGAGANVLTF
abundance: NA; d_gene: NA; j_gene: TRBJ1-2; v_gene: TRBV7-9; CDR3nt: TGTGCCAGCAGCGCGGGAAATCAGGGCTACACCTTC; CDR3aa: CASSAGNQGYTF
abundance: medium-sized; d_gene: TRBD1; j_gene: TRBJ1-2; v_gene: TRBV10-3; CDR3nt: TGTGCCATCAGCCTCGGACAGGGGACCTATGGCTACACCTTC; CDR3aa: CAISLGQGTYGYTF
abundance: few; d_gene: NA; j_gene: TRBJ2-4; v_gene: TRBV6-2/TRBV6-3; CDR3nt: TGTGCCAGCAGCCCACAGGGCGCGGACATTCAGTACTTC; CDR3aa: CASSPQGADIQYF
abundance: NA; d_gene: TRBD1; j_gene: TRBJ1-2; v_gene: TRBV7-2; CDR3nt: TGTGCCAGCAGCTTATCGGGGACAGGGAACTATGGCTACACCTTC; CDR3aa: CASSLSGTGNYGYTF
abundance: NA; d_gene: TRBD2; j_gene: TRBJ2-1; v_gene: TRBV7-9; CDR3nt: TGTGCCATCCGGAGGGTGGGCGCGCGGACTAGCGGGTACTACAATGAGCAGTTCTTC; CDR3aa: CAIRRVGARTSGYYNEQFF
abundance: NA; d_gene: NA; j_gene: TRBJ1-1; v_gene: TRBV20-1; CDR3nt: TGCAGTGCTAGAGATCCGCGGGGGGACAACACTGAAGCTTTCTTT; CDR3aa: CSARDPRGDNTEAFF
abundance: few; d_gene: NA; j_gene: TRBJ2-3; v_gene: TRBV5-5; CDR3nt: TGTGCCAGCAGCTCCCAGGGCGTCCGGGGAGATACGCAGTATTTT; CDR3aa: CASSSQGVRGDTQYF
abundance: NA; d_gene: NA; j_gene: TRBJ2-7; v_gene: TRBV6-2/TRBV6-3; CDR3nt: TGTGCCAGCAGTTATTTTCTCTACGAGCAGTACTTC; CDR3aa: CASSYFLYEQYF
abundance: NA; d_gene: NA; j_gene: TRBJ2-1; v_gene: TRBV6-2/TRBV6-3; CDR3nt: TGTGCCAGCAGCAAGCACAATGAGCAGTTCTTC; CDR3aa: CASSKHNEQFF
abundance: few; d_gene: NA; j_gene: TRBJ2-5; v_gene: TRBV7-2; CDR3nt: TGTGCCAGCAGCTCAGGCCGGAGAGCCCGCCTTCAGGAGACCCAGTACTTC; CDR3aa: CASSSGRRARLQETQYF
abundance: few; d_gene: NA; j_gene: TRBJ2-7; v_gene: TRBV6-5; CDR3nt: TGTGCCAGCAGTCAGGGGCACGAGCAGTACTTC; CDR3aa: CASSQGHEQYF
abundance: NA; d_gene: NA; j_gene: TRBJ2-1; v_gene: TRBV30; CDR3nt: TGTGCCTGGAAACGGGAGTTCGCGGGGGAGCAGTTCTTC; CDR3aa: CAWKREFAGEQFF
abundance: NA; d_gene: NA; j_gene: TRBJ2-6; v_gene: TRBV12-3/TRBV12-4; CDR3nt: TGTGCCACTGGGACGGAGAGCTCTGGGGCCAACGTCCTGACTTTC; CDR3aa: CATGTESSGANVLTF
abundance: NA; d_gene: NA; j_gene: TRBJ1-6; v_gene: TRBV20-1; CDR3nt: TGCAGTGCTAGGCCGGGACAAAATAATTCACCCCTCCACTTT; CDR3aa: CSARPGQNNSPLHF
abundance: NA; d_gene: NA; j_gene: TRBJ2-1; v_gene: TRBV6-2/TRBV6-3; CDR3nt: TGTGCCAGCACCGGACTTTCCATCACCTACAATGAGCAGTTCTTC; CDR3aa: CASTGLSITYNEQFF
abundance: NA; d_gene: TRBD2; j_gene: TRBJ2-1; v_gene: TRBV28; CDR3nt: TGTGCCAGCATAGGGGAGGGGACGGGGAGCTCCTACAATGAGCAGTTCTTC; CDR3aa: CASIGEGTGSSYNEQFF
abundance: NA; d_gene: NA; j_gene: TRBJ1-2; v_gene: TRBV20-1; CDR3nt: TGCAGTGCTAGAGATGAGGGGCCAATAGGCTACACCTTC; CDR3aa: CSARDEGPIGYTF
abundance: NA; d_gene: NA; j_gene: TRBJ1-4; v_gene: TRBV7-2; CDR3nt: TGTGCCAGCAGCCAACGTACAGGGCCTGGTGAAAAACTGTTTTTT; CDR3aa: CASSQRTGPGEKLFF
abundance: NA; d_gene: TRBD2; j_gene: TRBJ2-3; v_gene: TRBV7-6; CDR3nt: TGTGCCAGCAGCTGGCGGGGGGCCACAGATACGCAGTATTTT; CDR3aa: CASSWRGATDTQYF
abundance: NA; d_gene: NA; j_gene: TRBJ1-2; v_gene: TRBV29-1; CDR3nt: TGCAGCGTTTATTGGACGGAAAACTATGGCTACACCTTC; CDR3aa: CSVYWTENYGYTF
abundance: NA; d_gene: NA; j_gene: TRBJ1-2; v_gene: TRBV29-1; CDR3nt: TGCAGCGTGATGGGGGCAGGGATAAACTATGGCTACACCTTC; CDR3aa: CSVMGAGINYGYTF
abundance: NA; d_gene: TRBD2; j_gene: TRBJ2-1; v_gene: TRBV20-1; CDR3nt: TGCAGTGCTACTAAGTCCCTAGCGGGAGTCAATGAGCAGTTCTTC; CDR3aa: CSATKSLAGVNEQFF
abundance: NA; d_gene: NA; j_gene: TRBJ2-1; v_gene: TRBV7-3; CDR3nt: TGTGCCAGCAGCCCTGGGGGGACGCGGCACAATGAGCAGTTCTTC; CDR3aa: CASSPGGTRHNEQFF
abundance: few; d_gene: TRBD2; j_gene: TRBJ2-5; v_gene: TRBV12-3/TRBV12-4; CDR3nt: TGTGCCAGCAGTTTTGGTTCTAGCGGGGGAAAAGAGACCCAGTACTTC; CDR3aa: CASSFGSSGGKETQYF
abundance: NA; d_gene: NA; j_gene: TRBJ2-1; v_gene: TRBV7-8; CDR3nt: TGTGCCAGCAGTCCCCACGAAGGGACTCTCAATGAGCAGTTCTTC; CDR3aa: CASSPHEGTLNEQFF
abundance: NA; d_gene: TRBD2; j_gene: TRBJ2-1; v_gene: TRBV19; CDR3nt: TGTGCCAGTAGTGAGCGGGAGGGCTACAATGAGCAGTTCTTC; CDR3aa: CASSEREGYNEQFF
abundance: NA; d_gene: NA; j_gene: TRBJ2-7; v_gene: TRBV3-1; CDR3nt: TGTGCCAGCAGCCGTTCAGCCGTGGGGGGAACCAGGGGATCCTACGAGCAGTACTTC; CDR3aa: CASSRSAVGGTRGSYEQYF
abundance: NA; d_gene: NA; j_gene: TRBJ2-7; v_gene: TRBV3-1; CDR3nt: TGTGCCAGCAGCCCCAGGGACAAGGGAGGCTACGAGCAGTACTTC; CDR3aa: CASSPRDKGGYEQYF